This T cell receptor beta chain was obtained from a study of response to subunit inactivated influenza vaccine. Study observations and caveats: Few additional T cells are recruited per seasonal influenza vaccination, authors suggested.

MiXCR, run by TCRdb on the RT-PCR reads, gives a single entry per CDR3 protein. The repertoire holds 800,000 or so distinct CDR3 sequences, with 21% as singletons. This clonotype has a handful of counts. Its antigen is currently unknown. The ends lost 4 bases at V and 15 bases at J; junction bases unmatched: 8. Germline V gene sequence: CDR1 SGHTA, CDR2 FQGNSA. This CDR3 comprises 14 residues. This receptor was identified in a man aged 50 or older who received an inactivated influenza vaccine. Source: PBMCs from blood, taken roughly 5 days after vaccination. The V call is TRBV7-2, the J call TRBJ2-1; 14 positions agree with TRBD2. CDR3 nucleotides: TGTGCCAGCAGCTCGGGACTAGCGGGAGAAGTAGCGTTCTTC. This translates into CASSSGLAGEVAFF.